The 25 T cell receptor beta chains listed next were all sequenced from one sample in a study of vaccination effects on CD4 cells after COVID-19 (dated by TCRdb to between 2022 and 2023). These receptors have no known antigen. The library was generated by the immunoSEQ multiplex PCR assay. TCRdb limited this immuneACCESS table to in-frame rearrangements with V and J called. A share of clones is missing; checked studies link under half to unresolved V genes, and the rest is unexplained. The sample data list more than 30,000 clones, and 82% of these were observed just once. Jointly, the top ten make up 2.9% of the sample. After less than eleven days of culture, CD4+ T cells were isolated with the EasySep CD4+ T cell isolation kit. The sample was CD4+ T cells from PBMCs cultured without peptide, taken before COVID-19 vaccination. The receptor set was obtained from a human donor who received a COVID-19 vaccine.

The V gene is TRBV29-1, the J gene TRBJ2-4; D is uncertain. Germline V CDR1 and CDR2: SQVTM, ANQGSEA. This CDR3 contains 13 residues. V gave up 8 bases and J gave up 3 bases, with 14 bases separating them. The CDR3 DNA sequence: TGCAGCTTTCGGGCAGTTGGCAAAAACATTCAGTACTTC. Residues: CSFRAVGKNIQYF.

The rearrangement links TRBV6-5 to TRBJ2-4; D possibly uses TRBD1 or TRBD2 (7 bases each). The CDR3 is 14 residues long. CDR1 is MNHEY, CDR2 SVGAGI, per germline. V lost 6 bases and J 8 bases, leaving 17 bases between the germline ends. The CDR3 DNA reads TGTGCCAGCAGAAGACAGGGAGGGGTGGACATTCAGTACTTC. It yields the protein CASRRQGGVDIQYF.

V usage is TRBV28 and J usage is TRBJ1-1, with unresolved D. The V end lost 5 bases, the J end lost 5 bases, and 18 bases lay between the germline ends. CDR1 MDHEN and CDR2 SYDVKM come from the germline V gene. The CDR3 is made up of 15 amino acids. The chain's CDR3 is CASSPGGRDGTEAFF. CDR3 bases: TGTGCCAGCAGTCCAGGCGGGAGGGATGGGACTGAAGCTTTCTTT.

This clone occurred once. The chain has TRBV10-2 and TRBJ2-2; D gene uncertain. V lost 5 bases and J 1 base, leaving 8 bases between the germline ends. Germline V CDR1 and CDR2: WSHSY, SAAADI. This CDR3 is 14 amino acids long. The CDR3 DNA reads TGCGCCAGCAGTTCCTCTAGGAACACCGGGGAGCTGTTTTTT. Translation: CASSSSRNTGELFF.

This rearrangement joins TRBV12-5 to TRBJ1-5; the D gene is possibly TRBD1 (5 bases). The CDR3 is 15 residues long. Trimming cost V 1 base and J 5 bases, with 12 bases left between them. CDR1 and CDR2 from the germline V gene are LGHNT and FRNRAP. CDR3 bases: TGTGCTAGTGGTTTGGGGGCCAGGGATTATCAGCCCCAGCATTTT. The encoded protein is CASGLGARDYQPQHF. Together with reference TRBV12-5 and TRBJ1-5, the CDR3 gives the full variable domain: DARVTQTPRHKVTEMGQEVTMRCQPILGHNTVFWYRQTMMQGLELLAYFRNRAPLDDSGMPKDRFSAEMPDATLATLKIQPSEPRDSAVYFCASGLGARDYQPQHFGDGTRLSIL.

The gene calls are TRBV4-3 and TRBJ2-1; D remains unclear. The CDR3 runs to 17 residues. Per germline, CDR1 LGHNA and CDR2 YSLEER. V was shortened by 1 base and J by 4 bases, with 17 bases between the two germline ends. CDR3 coding DNA: TGCGCCAGCAGCCAAGTTACTTCCAGACTGAAATACAATGAGCAGTTCTTC. Translating gives CASSQVTSRLKYNEQFF.

The genes are TRBV6-1 and TRBJ2-6; D gene unclear. The V gene's germline CDR1 is MNHNS and CDR2 SASEGT. V was shortened by 2 bases and J by 0 bases, with 8 bases between the two germline ends. This CDR3 has 16 amino acids. This CDR3 reads CASSEQVYSGANVLTF. CDR3 coding DNA: TGTGCCAGCAGTGAACAGGTTTACTCTGGGGCCAACGTCCTGACTTTC.

The genes are TRBV2 and TRBJ2-3; no firm D call. Germline lookup yields CDR1 SNHLY and CDR2 FYNNEI. The CDR3 is 13 amino acids. The V end lost 7 bases, the J end lost 0 bases, and 8 bases lay between the germline ends. CDR3 residues: CASNFASTDTQYF. The CDR3 coding sequence is TGTGCCAGCAATTTCGCCAGCACAGATACGCAGTATTTT.

The J gene is TRBJ2-6, the V gene TRBV24-1; D possibly corresponds to TRBD1 (8 bases). Germline V lookup: CDR1 KGHDR, CDR2 SFDVKD. Trimming stripped 10 bases from V and 0 bases from J, with 15 bases between. The CDR3 extends over 16 amino acids. The CDR3 sequence is CATADREGSGANVLTF. DNA for the CDR3: TGTGCCACTGCGGACAGGGAGGGCTCTGGGGCCAACGTCCTGACTTTC.

The gene calls are TRBV3-1 (or the pseudogene TRBV3-2) and TRBJ1-1; unclear D gene. CDR1 LGHDT and CDR2 YNNKEL come from the germline V gene (reference sequence). Trimming removed 5 bases from V and 5 bases from J, with 12 bases in between. This CDR3 contains 13 residues. CDR3 DNA: TGTGCCAGCAGCACCCGGGGTTTGACTGAAGCTTTCTTT. It codes for CASSTRGLTEAFF.

The J gene is TRBJ2-2, the V gene TRBV6-5, with TRBD2 identical over 8 bases. Germline V lookup: CDR1 MNHEY, CDR2 SVGAGI. Trimming took 7 bases from V and 3 from J; bases not matched to a gene: 4. CDR3 size: 14 residues. The CDR3, as DNA: TGTGCCAGCAACAAAGCGGGGGACACCGGGGAGCTGTTTTTT. This codes for CASNKAGDTGELFF.

The chain joins TRBV10-1 to TRBJ1-2, with 12 bases matching TRBD1. Germline CDR1 and CDR2: WNHNN and SYGVQD (reference sequence). V lost 6 bases, J lost 8 bases, and 10 bases stayed unmatched. The CDR3 spans 15 residues. The DNA for the CDR3 is TGCGCCAGCAGCGGACCGGGACAGGGGGCCGGAGGCTACACCTTC. This translates into CASSGPGQGAGGYTF.

The rearrangement joins TRBV18 to TRBJ2-7; tentatively, D is TRBD1 (5 bases). This CDR3 is 15 amino acids long. Germline assignment: CDR1 KGHSH and CDR2 LQKENI. V was shortened by 3 bases and J by 0 bases, with 12 bases between the two germline ends. The CDR3, as DNA: TGTGCCAGCTCACCCCAGGGCGGATACTCCTACGAGCAGTACGTC. Translated: CASSPQGGYSYEQYV.

V is TRBV9 and J is TRBJ2-5; D is tentatively TRBD1 or TRBD2 (7 bases each). The germline V gene encodes CDR1 SGDLS and CDR2 YYNGEE. CDR3 length equals 14 residues. The V end lost 4 bases, the J end lost 4 bases, and 14 bases lay between the germline ends. In nucleotides, the CDR3 is TGTGCCAGCAGCTTTGCAGGGGGGGGAGAGACCCAGTACTTC. It yields the protein CASSFAGGGETQYF.

This chain joins TRBV7-2 and TRBJ2-3; 7 bases are shared with TRBD1. Germline-derived CDR1 and CDR2 are SGHTA and FQGNSA. This CDR3 has 15 amino acids. The trim removed 3 bases at V and 3 bases at J, leaving 6 bases unmatched. CDR3 nucleotides: TGTGCCAGCAGCTTCAGACAGGGAAAGACAGATACGCAGTATTTT. This codes for CASSFRQGKTDTQYF.

The chain recombines TRBV6-5 with TRBJ1-2, with TRBD1 matching 10 bases. Trimming cost V 6 bases and J 4 bases; bases outside gene matches: 2. CDR3 size: 13 residues. CDR1 MNHEY and CDR2 SVGAGI come from the germline V gene. The CDR3 DNA is TGTGCCAGCAGACGGGACAGGGGCTATGGCTACACCTTC. Translating gives CASRRDRGYGYTF.

This clone has just a few counts. V gene TRBV25-1 combines with J gene TRBJ1-3; D ambiguous. The CDR3 runs to 13 residues. Germline lookup yields CDR1 MGHDK and CDR2 SYGVNS. V lost 5 bases and J lost 3, with 8 bases in between. CDR3: CASSSASGNTIYF. CDR3 nucleotides: TGTGCCAGCAGTTCCGCCAGTGGAAACACCATATATTTT.

V gene TRBV3-1 (or the pseudogene TRBV3-2) combines with J gene TRBJ2-2, with 11 bases fitting TRBD1. CDR1 is LGHDT, CDR2 YNNKEL, per germline (reference sequence). Trimming at V came to 4 bases and at J to 6 bases, leaving 10 bases not matched to a gene. The CDR3 sequence is 17 residues long. This chain's CDR3 is CASSRRTGTGGPGELFF. In nucleotides, the CDR3 is TGTGCCAGCAGCCGAAGAACCGGGACAGGGGGTCCCGGGGAGCTGTTTTTT.

J is TRBJ1-6 and V is TRBV2; 7 nucleotides align to TRBD1. The V and J ends lost 5 bases and 7 bases, in that order; junction bases with no gene match: 11. This CDR3 region has 16 residues. Germline assignment: CDR1 SNHLY and CDR2 FYNNEI. The CDR3 nucleotides are TGTGCCAGCAGTCGGGGGGAGGGGGACAGAAATTCACCCCTCCACTTT. As protein: CASSRGEGDRNSPLHF.

The chain links TRBV5-6 to TRBJ2-2, with D unresolved. The V gene's germline CDR1 is SGHDT and CDR2 YYEEEE. Trimming removed 4 bases from V and 1 base from J, with 8 bases in between. This CDR3 contains 14 residues. The CDR3 region has the DNA TGTGCCAGCAGCACGGAGTGGAACACCGGGGAGCTGTTTTTT. Translated: CASSTEWNTGELFF.

This clone is a singleton in its sample. The V gene is TRBV6-2 or TRBV6-3, the J gene TRBJ1-1; TRBD1 agrees at 7 bases. V trimming: 2 bases; J trimming: 0 bases; junction bases outside the gene matches: 6. The CDR3 extends over 16 amino acids. Germline CDR1 is MNHEY and CDR2 is SVGEGT. The CDR3: CASSYTSGTVNTEAFF. The CDR3 nucleotides read TGTGCCAGCAGTTACACGTCGGGGACAGTGAACACTGAAGCTTTCTTT.

The chain couples TRBV19 to TRBJ1-6, with D unclear. This CDR3 contains 15 residues. The germline gives CDR1 LNHDA, CDR2 SQIVND (reference sequence). V was shortened by 3 bases and J by 0 bases, with 6 bases between the two germline ends. CDR3 bases: TGTGCCAGTAGTATCACCTACTCCTATAATTCACCCCTCCACTTT. Protein product: CASSITYSYNSPLHF. Based on the CDR3 plus reference TRBV19 and TRBJ1-6, the full variable domain is DGGITQSPKYLFRKEGQNVTLSCEQNLNHDAMYWYRQDPGQGLRLIYYSQIVNDFQKGDIAEGYSVSREKKESFPLTVTSAQKNPTAFYLCASSITYSYNSPLHFGNGTRLTVT.

As to this clone: Additional DNA sequences in this sample encode the identical CDR3. The V and J genes are TRBV5-1 and TRBJ2-2; D unresolved. V was shortened by 0 bases and J by 0 bases, with 3 bases between the two germline ends. The CDR3 contains 14 residues. Looked up from germline, CDR1 is SGHRS and CDR2 is YFSETQ. The DNA of the CDR3 is TGCGCCAGCAGCTTGGGTCCGAACACCGGGGAGCTGTTTTTT. Its translation: CASSLGPNTGELFF.

This chain uses TRBV7-9 with TRBJ1-2, with 7 bases aligning to TRBD1. CDR1 SEHNR and CDR2 FQNEAQ come from the germline V gene (reference sequence). V lost 4 bases, J lost 7 bases, and 6 bases stayed unmatched. This CDR3 is 13 amino acids long. The CDR3 here is CASSSTGAGGYTF. The CDR3 DNA reads as TGTGCCAGCAGCTCCACAGGGGCGGGTGGCTACACCTTC. Full variable domain (rest looked up from reference TRBV7-9 and TRBJ1-2): DTGVSQNPRHKITKRGQNVTFRCDPISEHNRLYWYRQTLGQGPEFLTYFQNEAQLEKSRLLSDRFSAERPKGSFSTLEIQRTEQGDSAMYLCASSSTGAGGYTFGSGTRLTVV.

The V gene is TRBV5-5, the J gene TRBJ1-3; no definite D call. Germline V CDR1 and CDR2: SGHKS, YYEKEE (reference sequence). V lost 10 bases and J lost 0, with 11 bases in between. This CDR3 is 13 amino acids long. CDR3 coding DNA: TGTGCCTCCTCAAGAATCTCTGGAAACACCATATATTTT. Amino acids: CASSRISGNTIYF.